This T cell receptor beta chain was sequenced for a study of human T cells and chemical hapten exposure. MiXCR was run by TCRdb on the RACE reads, yielding one entry per CDR3 protein. The sample lists fewer than 150,000 distinct CDR3 sequences; roughly an eighth were seen once. This clonotype was seen a few times. Germline CDR1 and CDR2: SGHDT and YYEEEE. This CDR3 contains 12 residues. V lost 3 bases, J lost 5 bases, and 6 bases lay in between. Stated time point: patch test 1, 2 weeks after DPC sensitization. Treatment: therapeutic diphenylcyclopropenone sensitization with weekly scalp DPC. Sequenced here: whole blood, sampled in connection with sensitization to the hapten diphenylcyclopropenone (DPC). This chain links TRBV5-6 with TRBJ2-1; no firm D call. The origin of this receptor is a man between 18 and 35 years old with alopecia areata. Some clones in this sample may be carry-over from other donors' samples. CDR3 protein: CASSSQHNEQFF. In DNA, the CDR3 is TGTGCCAGCAGCTCCCAGCACAATGAGCAGTTCTTC. The full variable domain, in which reference TRBV5-6 and TRBJ2-1 provide the parts outside the CDR3, is DAGVTQSPTHLIKTRGQQVTLRCSPKSGHDTVSWYQQALGQGPQFIFQYYEEEERQRGNFPDRFSGHQFPNYSSELNVNALLLGDSALYLCASSSQHNEQFFGPGTRLTVL.